This T cell receptor (beta chain) was obtained from a study of regulatory T cells in long-lasting Graves disease. Whole-study results and caveats: Persistent disease samples used TRBV28, TRBJ1-2 and TRBJ2-5 preferentially.

The CDR3 has 16 amino acids. CDR1 MNHEY and CDR2 SVGAGI come from the germline V gene. Deletions cut 2 bases from V and 4 bases from J, with 15 bases between. The time point: persistent/refractory GD, antithyroid drugs over 5 years with positive TRAb. The authors made the TCR library using RNA they extracted from PBMCs. Arm-PCR of CDR3 regions with iRepertoire HTBI primers generated TCR beta libraries. MiXCR, applied by TCRdb to the multiplex PCR reads, yields one record per CDR3 protein. The data hold roughly 360,000 distinct CDR3 sequences, with roughly 24% observed a single time. The table lists this clonotype with a few counts. Its antigen is not identified.

Specimen: peripheral blood mononuclear cells (PBMCs), collected when the disease was refractory, from a patient treated with antithyroid drugs. V and J are TRBV6-5 and TRBJ1-5, with D possibly being TRBD1 (6 bases). The source is a woman between 40 and 55 years old with Graves disease. The CDR3 coding sequence is TGTGCCAGCAGTTACAACAGGGCGGGTAAGAATCAGCCCCAGCATTTT. Translated: CASSYNRAGKNQPQHF.